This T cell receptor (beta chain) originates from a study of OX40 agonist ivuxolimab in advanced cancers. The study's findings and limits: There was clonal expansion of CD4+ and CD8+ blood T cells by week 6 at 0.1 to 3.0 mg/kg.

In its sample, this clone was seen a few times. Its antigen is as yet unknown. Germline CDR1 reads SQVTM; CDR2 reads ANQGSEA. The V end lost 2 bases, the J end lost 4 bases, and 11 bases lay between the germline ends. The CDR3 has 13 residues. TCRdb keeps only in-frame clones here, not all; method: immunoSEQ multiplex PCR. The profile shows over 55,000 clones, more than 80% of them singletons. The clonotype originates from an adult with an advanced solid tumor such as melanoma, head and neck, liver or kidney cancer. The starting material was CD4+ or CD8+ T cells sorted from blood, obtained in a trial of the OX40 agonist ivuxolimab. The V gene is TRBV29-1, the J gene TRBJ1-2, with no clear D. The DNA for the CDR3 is TGCAGCGTTGAATCCCTGGTTAGCTATGGCTACACCTTC. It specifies CSVESLVSYGYTF. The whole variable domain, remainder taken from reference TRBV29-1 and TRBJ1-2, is SAVISQKPSRDICQRGTSLTIQCQVDSQVTMMFWYRQQPGQSLTLIATANQGSEATYESGFVIDKFPISRPNLTFSTLTVSNMSPEDSSIYLCSVESLVSYGYTFGSGTRLTVV.